This entry lists 24 T cell receptor beta chains sequenced from one sample in a study of T-cell reconstitution after alpha-beta-depleted transplantation in children. The TCRbeta library was prepared with unique molecular identifiers. One entry per CDR3 protein results from TCRdb running MiXCR on the PCR reads. The sample lists approximately 400,000 distinct CDR3 sequences, 15% to 20% seen once, with 29% in the top ten. Sequenced here: PBMCs, mostly from graft donor cells, sampled 360 days after TCRalphabeta/CD19-depleted stem cell transplant. The receptors shown here come from a boy younger than two who had a stem cell transplant for Wiskott-Aldrich syndrome, so the T cells may come from the graft donor.

The chain recombines TRBV2 with TRBJ2-3, with 10 bases aligning to TRBD2. Germline V gives CDR1 SNHLY, CDR2 FYNNEI. After removal of 1 base from V and 8 bases from J, the junction contained 15 bases not matched to a gene. This CDR3 spans 18 amino acids. The CDR3 nucleotides read TGTGCCAGCAGTGAAGAAGGGGCAGCTAGCGGGAGATCTGGTACGCAGTATTTT. Residues: CASSEEGAASGRSGTQYF.

The chain recombines TRBV11-2 with TRBJ2-7, with D perhaps TRBD2 (5 bases). The V and J ends lost 4 bases and 5 bases respectively, with 18 bases between them. The length of the CDR3 is 15 residues. Looked up from germline, CDR1 is SGHAT and CDR2 is FQNNGV. The CDR3 is CASSSNAGPGDEQYF. Here the CDR3 DNA reads TGTGCCAGCAGCTCGAATGCCGGGCCCGGGGACGAGCAGTACTTC.

This clonotype was counted a few times. The chain employs TRBV10-3 and TRBJ2-3, with 7 positions matching TRBD1. Unmatched junction bases numbered 4, after V lost 8 bases and J lost 2 bases. The CDR3 runs 13 residues. The germline CDR1 and CDR2 sequences are ENHRY and SYGVKD. This CDR3 is CAIGDSLTDTQYF. CDR3 sequence (DNA): TGTGCCATCGGGGACAGCCTCACAGATACGCAGTATTTT.

This clonotype appeared a few times. The rearrangement joins TRBV11-2 to TRBJ2-1; tentatively, D is TRBD1 (5 bases). The CDR3 is 14 amino acids. Looked up from germline, CDR1 is SGHAT and CDR2 is FQNNGV. V was shortened by 7 bases and J by 4 bases, with 14 bases between the two germline ends. CDR3 coding DNA: TGTGCCAGCAACAACCTGGGGCAGTACAATGAGCAGTTCTTC. Protein: CASNNLGQYNEQFF.

This clonotype was detected only a few times. This rearrangement joins TRBV20-1 to TRBJ2-7, with TRBD2 identical over 11 bases. Germline CDR1 reads DFQATT; CDR2 reads SNEGSKA (reference sequence). CDR3 length: 14 residues. V lost 6 bases to trimming and J lost 6 bases; unmatched junction nucleotides: 10. DNA of the CDR3: TGCAGTGCAACCAATAGCGGGAGGGCCGGCGAGCAGTACTTC. It yields the protein CSATNSGRAGEQYF.

This clonotype was picked up a small number of times. The chain joins TRBV20-1 to TRBJ2-7; D remains ambiguous. The V gene's germline CDR1 is DFQATT and CDR2 SNEGSKA (reference sequence). This CDR3 comprises 14 residues. The V end lost 2 bases, the J end lost 2 bases, and 13 bases lay between the germline ends. The CDR3 nucleotides are TGCAGTGCTAGAAGGTCAGGTAAACCCTACGAGCAGTACTTC. Its translation is CSARRSGKPYEQYF.

V usage is TRBV24-1 and J usage is TRBJ2-1; 12 bases map to TRBD1. Germline V gene lookup returns CDR1 KGHDR and CDR2 SFDVKD. The CDR3 runs 17 residues. V dropped 0 bases and J dropped 6; count of bases not matched to a gene: 5. CDR3 nucleotides: TGTGCCACCAGTGATTTGCATGGGACAGGGGGCCGCAATGAGCAGTTCTTC. As protein: CATSDLHGTGGRNEQFF.

There are a few counts of this clonotype. This chain connects TRBV7-9 to TRBJ1-1; D remains ambiguous. The CDR3 is 15 amino acids. V gave up 5 bases and J gave up 5 bases, with 18 bases separating them. The germline V gene has CDR1 SEHNR and CDR2 FQNEAQ (reference sequence). CDR3 DNA sequence: TGTGCCAGCAGCCTACTAAGAGGAAGTCTGACTGAAGCTTTCTTT. Protein sequence: CASSLLRGSLTEAFF.

With regard to this clonotype: Sequence at one end of the junction differs from germline and may be a read error. The chain carries TRBV7-2 and TRBJ2-7; D not certain. The CDR3 length is 13 residues. Germline assignment: CDR1 SGHTA and CDR2 FQGNSA. CDR3 region: CASSPYPGSLSPF. In nucleotides, the CDR3 is TGTGCCAGCAGCCCCTATCCCGGGTCCCTTAGTCCCTTC.

The rearrangement uses TRBV12-3 or TRBV12-4 and TRBJ2-3; D is possibly TRBD1 (6 bases). Trimming removed 4 bases from V and 3 bases from J, with 14 bases in between. There are 15 residues in the CDR3. CDR3 nucleotide sequence: TGTGCCAGCAGTTACCCGGGCAGGGGAACAGATACGCAGTATTTT. Amino acid sequence: CASSYPGRGTDTQYF.

This clonotype was detected a few times. The gene calls are TRBV5-1 and TRBJ1-6; TRBD1 matches 7 bases. There are 14 residues in the CDR3. Germline V gene data show CDR1 as SGHRS and CDR2 as YFSETQ. Trimming cost V 3 bases and J 12 bases; bases outside gene matches: 9. CDR3 region: CASSWGQRPLPLHF. The CDR3, as DNA: TGCGCCAGCAGCTGGGGACAGAGACCACTACCCCTCCACTTT.

This clonotype was seen a few times. The chain recombines TRBV29-1 with TRBJ2-1, with 7 positions matching TRBD2. This CDR3 has 14 amino acids. From germline, CDR1 is SQVTM and CDR2 ANQGSEA. The V segment lost 3 bases and the J segment 0 bases; nucleotides outside the gene matches: 2. CDR3 coding DNA: TGCAGCGTTGAGGGGGGGGGCTCCTACAATGAGCAGTTCTTC. Amino acid sequence: CSVEGGGSYNEQFF.

This chain joins TRBV14 and TRBJ2-5, with TRBD2 identical over 8 bases. From germline, CDR1 is SGHDN and CDR2 FVKESK. V lost 0 bases and J lost 6; bases outside the gene matches: 18. This CDR3 is 19 amino acids long. The CDR3: CASSQERLFTSGPGKTQYF. Written as DNA, the CDR3 is TGTGCCAGCAGCCAAGAACGGCTCTTTACTAGCGGTCCCGGGAAGACCCAGTACTTC.

A few counts support this clonotype. This rearrangement joins TRBV4-2 to TRBJ2-1; D perhaps matches TRBD2 (6 bases). Looked up from germline, CDR1 is LGHNA and CDR2 is YNFKEQ. This CDR3 region has 12 residues. CDR3 DNA sequence: TGTGGCGGTGGGGGGTGTTACAATGAGCAGTTCTTC. Its protein is CGGGGCYNEQFF.

The V call is TRBV11-2, the J call TRBJ2-1; the D is unclear. The germline gives CDR1 SGHAT, CDR2 FQNNGV. This CDR3 is built from 13 residues. Trimming took 4 bases from V and 2 from J, leaving 6 bases between them. The CDR3 is CASSSLTYNEQFF. CDR3 sequence (DNA): TGTGCCAGCAGCTCCCTAACCTACAATGAGCAGTTCTTC.

This clonotype has only a few counts. This chain joins TRBV5-1 and TRBJ2-1; no definite D call. This CDR3 has 13 residues. CDR1 is SGHRS, CDR2 YFSETQ, per germline. The V end lost 2 bases, the J end lost 4 bases, and 7 bases lay between the germline ends. The CDR3 DNA reads TGCGCCAGCAGCTTTCTCCGATACAATGAGCAGTTCTTC. Translation gives CASSFLRYNEQFF.

This clonotype has ten or more counts. A read error may account for a junction end that differs from germline. The V call is TRBV12-3 or TRBV12-4, the J call TRBJ2-1; TRBD1 is a possible D gene (5 bases). CDR3 length equals 15 residues. CDR3 sequence (DNA): TGTGCCAGCAGCTTAGGACAAGGGCGCTACAATGAGCAGTTCTTC. Protein: CASSLGQGRYNEQFF.

The chain couples TRBV3-1 to TRBJ2-1, with unresolved D. Germline V CDR1 and CDR2: LGHDT, YNNKEL (reference sequence). V lost 2 bases to trimming and J lost 6 bases, with 11 bases between them. The CDR3 spans 14 residues. The CDR3 spells CASSQRNGINEQFF. Written as DNA, the CDR3 is TGTGCCAGCAGCCAACGGAACGGTATCAATGAGCAGTTCTTC.

This clonotype was detected a few times. This rearrangement joins TRBV5-1 to TRBJ2-3; 9 bases align to TRBD1. CDR1 and CDR2 (germline): SGHRS, YFSETQ. With V trimmed by 0 bases and J by 3 bases, 5 bases remained unmatched. There are 16 residues in the CDR3. Here the CDR3 DNA reads TGCGCCAGCAGCTTGGAGGGGACAGGGTGGACAGATACGCAGTATTTT. Translation: CASSLEGTGWTDTQYF.

In its sample, this clonotype was seen many times. This chain links TRBV4-3 with TRBJ2-7; D is perhaps TRBD1 (6 bases). The germline V and J ends were trimmed by 3 bases and 3 bases, with 9 bases remaining between them. CDR3 length: 13 residues. The germline V gene encodes CDR1 LGHNA and CDR2 YSLEER. The CDR3 spells CASSQDSFYEQYF. The CDR3 DNA reads TGCGCCAGCAGCCAGGACAGTTTCTACGAGCAGTACTTC.

CDR3 residues: CASSPLAGVLDTQYF. The CDR3 DNA is TGTGCCAGCAGCCCACTTGCGGGAGTTCTAGATACGCAGTATTTT. The chain has TRBV7-2 and TRBJ2-3; TRBD2 matches 7 bases. The CDR3 is 15 residues long. The trim removed 5 bases at V and 5 bases at J, leaving 10 bases unmatched. CDR1 is SGHTA and CDR2 is FQGNSA in the germline V gene.

This chain's CDR3 is CASTPRTGSHGKTQYF. The CDR3 nucleotides are TGTGCCAGCACCCCGAGGACAGGGAGTCATGGGAAGACCCAGTACTTC. This chain joins TRBV12-3 or TRBV12-4 and TRBJ2-5; 8 bases are shared with TRBD1. The CDR3 has 16 amino acids. V lost 7 bases and J lost 6; bases outside the gene matches: 16.

This clonotype showed up just a few times. This chain uses TRBV20-1 with TRBJ1-1; no clear D. Trimming stripped 3 bases from V and 6 bases from J, with 14 bases between. CDR3 size: 13 residues. CDR1 and CDR2 from the germline V gene are DFQATT and SNEGSKA (reference sequence). CDR3 in amino acids: CSARQIARAEAFF. The CDR3 DNA is TGCAGTGCTAGGCAGATAGCTAGAGCTGAAGCTTTCTTT.

The rearrangement joins TRBV12-3 or TRBV12-4 to TRBJ2-7; maybe TRBD2 (5 bases). This CDR3 is built from 14 residues. V shed 3 bases and J shed 5 bases, with 14 bases lying between them. The CDR3, as DNA: TGTGCCAGCAGTTTTTCGGCGGCGGGCCACGAGCAGTACTTC. Its protein product is CASSFSAAGHEQYF.